This record looks at one T cell receptor beta chain sequence and its context. Its specificity is unknown. The CDR3 is 15 amino acids. Germline lookup yields CDR1 MNHNS and CDR2 SASEGT. V lost 7 bases to trimming and J lost 1 base; unmatched junction nucleotides: 7. TCR sequencing used cDNA made by reverse transcription of extracted RNA. The data were produced by immunoSEQ multiplex PCR, yet TCRdb's version contains in-frame clones alone and is incomplete. The table includes around 160,000 clones, around three fifths detected once. Noted treatment: oral pan-JAK inhibitor, 5-10 mg twice daily. This record comes from a study of CD8+ T cells in alopecia areata. Overall study findings and caveats: With just one nonresponder, it is still uncertain whether baseline CD8+ expansion relates to response.

The chain joins TRBV6-1 to TRBJ1-1, with TRBD1 matching 9 bases. The receptor's source is a human donor with alopecia areata. The specimen comprised CD4+ T cells sorted from blood, sampled at week 24, from a patient treated with tofacitinib. The CDR3 DNA reads as TGTGCCAGCATCACCGTGGGACAGGGGAACACTGAAGCTTTCTTT. As protein: CASITVGQGNTEAFF.